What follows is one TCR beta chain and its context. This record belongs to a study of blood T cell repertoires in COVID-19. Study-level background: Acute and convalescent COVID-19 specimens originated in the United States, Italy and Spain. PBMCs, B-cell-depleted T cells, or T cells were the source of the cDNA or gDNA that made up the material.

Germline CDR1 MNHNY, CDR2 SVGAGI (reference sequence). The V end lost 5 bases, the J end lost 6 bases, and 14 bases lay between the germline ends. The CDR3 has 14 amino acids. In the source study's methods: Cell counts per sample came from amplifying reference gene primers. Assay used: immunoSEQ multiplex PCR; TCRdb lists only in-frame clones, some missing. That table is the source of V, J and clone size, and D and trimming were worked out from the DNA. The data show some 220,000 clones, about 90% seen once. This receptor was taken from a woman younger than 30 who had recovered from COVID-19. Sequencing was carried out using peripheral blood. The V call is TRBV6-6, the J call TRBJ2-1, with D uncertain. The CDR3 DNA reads TGTGCCAGCAGTAACCCTTCCTATGGCAATGAGCAGTTCTTC. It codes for CASSNPSYGNEQFF.